These 28 T cell receptor beta chains came from one sample sequenced in a study of T cells after yellow fever vaccination. Using its own MiXCR run on the 5' RACE reads, TCRdb lists one record per CDR3 protein. The sample has hundreds of thousands of distinct CDR3 sequences, approximately 13% seen once. The input for sequencing was PBMCs, taken on the day of the yellow fever booster vaccination. These receptors originate from a man between 25 and 39 years old who received the YFV17D yellow fever vaccine.

This clonotype was observed a handful of times. V is TRBV5-1 and J is TRBJ2-7, with D possibly being TRBD1 (6 bases). This CDR3 has 12 amino acids. Germline V lookup: CDR1 SGHRS, CDR2 YFSETQ. V was clipped by 3 bases and J by 6 bases, with 10 bases between them. DNA of the CDR3: TGCGCCAGCAGCTCGACAGGCCCCGAGCAGTACTTC. Its translation is CASSSTGPEQYF.

This clonotype showed up just a few times. V and J are TRBV12-3 or TRBV12-4 and TRBJ1-3, with TRBD1 as a possible D gene (5 bases). Between the trimmed V and J ends, which lost 0 bases and 0 bases, there was a span of 9 bases. The CDR3 loop spans 16 amino acids. This chain's CDR3 is CASSLAGAISGNTIYF. The CDR3 nucleotides read TGTGCCAGCAGTTTAGCAGGGGCCATCTCTGGAAACACCATATATTTT.

This clonotype was found a few times. J is TRBJ2-2 and V is TRBV5-6; TRBD1 matches at 12 bases. The J segment lost 4 bases and the V segment lost 1 base, leaving 2 bases of the junction unmatched. CDR1 is SGHDT, CDR2 YYEEEE, per germline. The CDR3 totals 16 residues. CDR3: CASSLWDRGLTGELFF. The DNA for the CDR3 is TGTGCCAGCAGCTTGTGGGACAGGGGGCTCACCGGGGAGCTGTTTTTT.

Only a few counts were recorded for this clonotype. The chain uses TRBV20-1 and TRBJ2-5; TRBD2 agrees at 7 bases. CDR3 length: 12 amino acids. The germline CDR1 and CDR2 sequences are DFQATT and SNEGSKA (reference sequence). CDR3 bases: TGCGCCCCGACCGGCGGGGGAGAGACCCAGTACTTC. This translates into CAPTGGGETQYF.

The J gene is TRBJ1-3, the V gene TRBV21-1; the D call TRBD1 from the table was never checked on the DNA. TRBV21-1 is recorded as a pseudogene. This CDR3 contains 19 residues. As DNA, the CDR3 is TGTGCCAGCAGCAGTCCTTCCAGAGGGGCGGGTAACTCTGGAAACACCATATATTTT. As protein: CASSSPSRGAGNSGNTIYF.

This clonotype showed up just a few times. This chain uses TRBV3-1 with TRBJ2-1; 13 bases match TRBD2. V was clipped by 0 bases and J by 10 bases; unmatched bases: 6. The germline gives CDR1 LGHDT, CDR2 YNNKEL (reference sequence). This CDR3 comprises 16 residues. CDR3 sequence (DNA): TGTGCCAGCAGCCAAGATCTTCGACTAGCGGGAGGAGAGCAGTTCTTC. Translating gives CASSQDLRLAGGEQFF.

This clonotype came up a few times. CDR3: CASSLSNPGFDTQYF. The CDR3 nucleotides are TGTGCCAGCAGTTTATCGAACCCCGGGTTTGATACGCAGTATTTT. V is TRBV27 and J is TRBJ2-3; D remains unclear. The CDR3 runs 15 residues. Germline CDR1 reads MNHEY; CDR2 reads SMNVEV (reference sequence). V lost 0 bases and J lost 6, with 13 bases in between.

CDR3 coding DNA: TGTGCCAGCAGCTTAGGTCTGGGGTCTGCAGGGTCCGCCCACGAGCAGTACTTC. Translating it yields CASSLGLGSAGSAHEQYF. The rearrangement joins TRBV7-9 to TRBJ2-7, with D tentatively TRBD1 (5 bases). Trimming cost V 1 base and J 5 bases, with 24 bases left between them. This CDR3 has 18 amino acids. CDR1 is SEHNR, CDR2 FQNEAQ, per germline (reference sequence). The entire variable domain, with the rest obtained from reference TRBV7-9 and TRBJ2-7, is as follows: DTGVSQNPRHKITKRGQNVTFRCDPISEHNRLYWYRQTLGQGPEFLTYFQNEAQLEKSRLLSDRFSAERPKGSFSTLEIQRTEQGDSAMYLCASSLGLGSAGSAHEQYFGPGTRLTVT.

The chain has TRBV18 and TRBJ2-1, with 9 bases that match TRBD2. CDR1 is KGHSH, CDR2 LQKENI, per germline. Unmatched junction bases numbered 8, after V lost 4 bases and J lost 4 bases. The CDR3 extends over 16 amino acids. The CDR3 loop is CASSHPTSGKYNEQFF. The CDR3 DNA follows: TGTGCCAGCTCACACCCGACTAGCGGAAAATACAATGAGCAGTTCTTC.

The sample holds a few counts of this clonotype. V gene TRBV20-1 combines with J gene TRBJ2-1, with a tentative D call TRBD1 (6 bases). This CDR3 contains 14 residues. V dropped 3 bases and J dropped 3 bases, with 12 bases sitting between them. Germline V CDR1 and CDR2: DFQATT, SNEGSKA (reference sequence). The chain's CDR3 is CSASQDSIYNEQFF. The CDR3 DNA follows: TGCAGTGCTAGTCAGGACAGCATCTACAATGAGCAGTTCTTC.

There are a few counts of this clonotype. V and J are TRBV10-3 and TRBJ2-1; TRBD1 might be the D (5 bases). CDR3 size: 11 residues. Per the germline V gene, CDR1 is ENHRY and CDR2 is SYGVKD. The V gene lost 11 bases and the J gene lost 4 bases, with 9 bases spanning the gap. The CDR3 protein is CAVDSYNEQFF. The CDR3 DNA is TGTGCCGTCGACAGTTACAATGAGCAGTTCTTC.

This clonotype has only a few counts. This chain connects TRBV3-1 to TRBJ1-1; D gene uncertain. V gave up 10 bases and J gave up 1 base, with 16 bases separating them. CDR3 length: 14 residues. CDR1 is LGHDT and CDR2 is YNNKEL in the germline V gene (reference sequence). The CDR3 sequence is CATKSGNKNTEAFF. CDR3 DNA: TGTGCCACCAAATCCGGGAACAAGAACACTGAAGCTTTCTTT.

This CDR3 is CSLRGYHNEQFF. As DNA, the CDR3 is TGCAGCCTTCGGGGCTACCACAATGAGCAGTTCTTC. The chain carries TRBV29-1 and TRBJ2-1; D is perhaps TRBD1 or TRBD2 (5 bases each). The CDR3 has 12 amino acids. Germline loops: CDR1 SQVTM, CDR2 ANQGSEA. Trimming took off 8 bases at V and 5 bases at J, with 13 bases between the two ends.

This clonotype has just a few counts. The V call is TRBV7-9, the J call TRBJ2-1, with 16 bases lining up with TRBD2. CDR3 length: 19 residues. The V segment lost 2 bases and the J segment 1 base; nucleotides outside the gene matches: 5. Germline lookup yields CDR1 SEHNR and CDR2 FQNEAQ (reference sequence). Here the CDR3 DNA reads TGTGCCAGCAGCTTATCGGGACTAGCGGGAGGGCAATCCTACAATGAGCAGTTCTTC. Its protein product is CASSLSGLAGGQSYNEQFF.

This clonotype was detected a few times. DNA for the CDR3: TGTGCCATCAGCAACCCGCTCATGAACACTGAAGCTTTCTTT. Protein: CAISNPLMNTEAFF. This chain joins TRBV10-3 and TRBJ1-1; D ambiguous. Trimming left V 6 bases short and J 0 bases short, with 11 bases between. CDR3 length: 14 amino acids. CDR1 ENHRY and CDR2 SYGVKD come from the germline V gene.

The chain has TRBV12-3 or TRBV12-4 and TRBJ2-7; no clear D gene. V was clipped by 6 bases and J by 4 bases, with 19 bases between them. The CDR3 has 15 residues. CDR3 sequence: CASSATPPGLYEQYF. For the CDR3, the DNA is TGTGCCAGCAGCGCTACCCCACCCGGTCTTTACGAGCAGTACTTC.

A few counts support this clonotype. The chain has TRBV7-2 and TRBJ2-1, with D perhaps matching TRBD2 (6 bases). The CDR3 contains 14 residues. CDR1 is SGHTA, CDR2 FQGNSA, per germline. V lost 4 bases and J lost 6, with 13 bases in between. This CDR3 reads CASSSTPGLNEQFF. In DNA, the CDR3 is TGTGCCAGCAGCTCAACACCGGGACTCAATGAGCAGTTCTTC.

This clonotype was seen a handful of times. V is TRBV4-3 and J is TRBJ2-5; D ambiguous. CDR1 and CDR2 (germline): LGHNA, YSLEER. The CDR3 contains 17 residues. V dropped 0 bases and J dropped 1 base, with 15 bases sitting between them. The CDR3 coding sequence is TGCGCCAGCAGCCAAGATCCGCCTATCGGGTCCCAAGAGACCCAGTACTTC. It translates to CASSQDPPIGSQETQYF.

This clonotype was seen more than once but under ten times. This chain connects TRBV20-1 to TRBJ2-3; D is ambiguous. The germline gives CDR1 DFQATT, CDR2 SNEGSKA (reference sequence). The CDR3 length is 15 residues. V was shortened by 5 bases and J by 0 bases, with 15 bases between the two germline ends. This CDR3 is CSARARRSSTDTQYF. The CDR3, as DNA: TGCAGTGCTCGCGCCAGGCGATCCAGCACAGATACGCAGTATTTT.

This clonotype showed up just a few times. This may be a read error: a much more frequent sequence differs by one nucleotide. The chain uses TRBV20-1 and TRBJ2-5; D possibly corresponds to TRBD1 (5 bases). From germline, CDR1 is DFQATT and CDR2 SNEGSKA (reference sequence). CDR3 size: 16 residues. As DNA, the CDR3 is TGCTGTGCTTACGGGCTCCGAACAGGTATCCAAGAGACCCAGTACTTC. Amino acids: CCAYGLRTGIQETQYF.

V and J are TRBV11-2 and TRBJ2-3; D remains unclear. This CDR3 contains 16 residues. Germline assignment: CDR1 SGHAT and CDR2 FQNNGV. V was trimmed by 1 base and J by 0 bases, leaving 11 bases between them. CDR3 nucleotide sequence: TGTGCCAGCAGCTTAGGAATACTGGCCAGCACAGATACGCAGTATTTT. Translation gives CASSLGILASTDTQYF. Based on the CDR3 plus reference TRBV11-2 and TRBJ2-3, the full variable domain is EAGVAQSPRYKIIEKRQSVAFWCNPISGHATLYWYQQILGQGPKLLIQFQNNGVVDDSQLPKDRFSAERLKGVDSTLKIQPAKLEDSAVYLCASSLGILASTDTQYFGPGTRLTVL.

This clonotype was seen a handful of times. This chain connects TRBV4-2 to TRBJ1-3; no firm D call. This CDR3 has 15 amino acids. The V end was cut by 0 bases, the J end by 1 base, with 7 bases between. CDR1 and CDR2 (germline): LGHNA, YNFKEQ. The CDR3 bases are TGTGCCAGCAGCCAAGAAAGTAGGTCTGGAAACACCATATATTTT. Protein product: CASSQESRSGNTIYF.

This clonotype has only a few counts. V and J are TRBV20-1 and TRBJ1-1; 8 bases align to TRBD1. The trim removed 4 bases at V and 2 bases at J, leaving 6 bases unmatched. There are 14 residues in the CDR3. Germline-derived CDR1 and CDR2 are DFQATT and SNEGSKA (reference sequence). This chain's CDR3 is CSAIRGRGNTEAFF. The DNA for the CDR3 is TGCAGTGCTATCAGGGGGCGGGGAAACACTGAAGCTTTCTTT.

This clonotype was counted at least ten times. The genes are TRBV5-6 and TRBJ1-6; TRBD1 might be the D (5 bases). V shed 1 base and J shed 9 bases, with 14 bases lying between them. The CDR3 sequence is 15 residues long. CDR1 and CDR2 (germline): SGHDT, YYEEEE. This CDR3 reads CASSLFDSISSPLHF. CDR3 sequence (DNA): TGTGCCAGCAGCTTGTTTGACAGCATATCTTCACCCCTCCACTTT.

The genes are TRBV6-5 and TRBJ2-7; possible D gene TRBD2, 6 bases. The CDR3 is 18 residues long. V shed 0 bases and J shed 0 bases, with 18 bases lying between them. Germline values: CDR1 MNHEY, CDR2 SVGAGI. CDR3 DNA: TGTGCCAGCAGTTACTCGACCTCCACATGGCGGGGCTCCTACGAGCAGTACTTC. It encodes CASSYSTSTWRGSYEQYF.

This clonotype was counted between two and nine times. V usage is TRBV27 and J usage is TRBJ1-1, with 7 bases identical to TRBD1. The germline gives CDR1 MNHEY, CDR2 SMNVEV (reference sequence). J was trimmed by 1 base and V by 5 bases; bases with no gene match: 4. The CDR3 runs to 14 residues. CDR3 nucleotide sequence: TGTGCCAGCAGTAGGACAGGACCGAACACTGAAGCTTTCTTT. Its translation is CASSRTGPNTEAFF.

This clonotype came up a few times. This sequence joins TRBV7-2 and TRBJ2-3, with 8 bases lining up with TRBD1. The CDR3 runs 14 residues. Trimming cost V 4 bases and J 6 bases; bases outside gene matches: 6. Germline assignment: CDR1 SGHTA and CDR2 FQGNSA. CDR3 amino acids: CASSYGQGPDTQYF. CDR3 coding DNA: TGTGCCAGCAGCTACGGACAGGGCCCCGATACGCAGTATTTT.

V is TRBV20-1 and J is TRBJ2-1, with 9 nucleotides matching TRBD2. V was pared by 3 bases and J by 7 bases, with 7 bases of the junction left unmatched. The germline V gene has CDR1 DFQATT and CDR2 SNEGSKA (reference sequence). The CDR3 contains 14 residues. The CDR3 DNA reads TGCAGTGCTAGTCCGGGACTAGCCACTAATGAGCAGTTCTTC. It codes for CSASPGLATNEQFF.